The 6 T cell receptor beta chains presented below share a single source sample, sequenced in a study of T cells in tuberculosis. Profiled with immunoSEQ multiplex PCR; TCRdb holds only in-frame clones, not every one. The profile shows about 59,000 clones, 81% of them singletons. Thawed, overnight-rested PBMC were stained with GMM-loaded CD1B tetramer, viability dye and anti-CD3, then sorted. The lipid loaded on the CD1B tetramers was C32 glucose monomycolate from Rhodococcus equi. Sequenced: CD1b-GMM tetramer-negative cells sorted from PBMCs. The receptors originated from an adult woman with latent tuberculosis.

This sequence joins TRBV11-3 and TRBJ2-5; TRBD2 agrees at 7 bases. After removal of 1 base from V and 0 bases from J, the junction contained 2 bases not matched to a gene. Germline V gives CDR1 SGHNT, CDR2 YENEEA. CDR3 length: 15 residues. This chain's CDR3 is CASSLAGGYQETQYF. As DNA, the CDR3 is TGTGCCAGCAGCTTAGCCGGGGGGTACCAAGAGACCCAGTACTTC.

The chain carries TRBV6-5 and TRBJ1-6; 9 positions agree with TRBD1. The germline V gene has CDR1 MNHEY and CDR2 SVGAGI. This CDR3 contains 14 residues. Trimming cost V 6 bases and J 7 bases; bases outside gene matches: 4. The CDR3 DNA reads TGTGCCAGCAGCCCGACAGGGGGAAATTCACCCCTCCACTTT. Encoded protein: CASSPTGGNSPLHF.

The chain links TRBV5-1 to TRBJ2-7, with TRBD1 matching 7 bases. CDR1 and CDR2 from the germline V gene are SGHRS and YFSETQ. The CDR3 has 15 amino acids. The V and J ends lost 3 bases and 6 bases, in that order; junction bases with no gene match: 12. CDR3 residues: CASSSGSTGVSEQYF. DNA for the CDR3: TGCGCCAGCAGCTCGGGATCAACAGGGGTAAGCGAGCAGTACTTC.

V and J are TRBV7-8 and TRBJ1-2, with 8 bases aligning to TRBD1. CDR1 and CDR2 from the germline V gene are SGHVS and FQNEAQ. The CDR3 covers 13 residues. V shed 2 bases and J 4 bases; nucleotides not matched to a gene: 0. CDR3 bases: TGTGCCAGCAGCTTACAGGGGGCCTATGGCTACACCTTC. It encodes CASSLQGAYGYTF.

The chain joins TRBV7-9 to TRBJ2-4, with 7 bases identical to TRBD1. V was pared by 3 bases and J by 3 bases, with 8 bases of the junction left unmatched. Germline lookup yields CDR1 SEHNR and CDR2 FQNEAQ (reference sequence). This CDR3 has 16 residues. This CDR3 is CASSFEGGAGKNIQYF. DNA of the CDR3: TGTGCCAGCAGCTTTGAAGGGGGCGCGGGCAAAAACATTCAGTACTTC.

The chain joins TRBV29-1 to TRBJ2-1; 7 bases are shared with TRBD2. Trimming removed 4 bases from V and 0 bases from J; junction bases left unmatched: 6. CDR3 size: 15 residues. Germline loops: CDR1 SQVTM, CDR2 ANQGSEA. CDR3 bases: TGCAGCGTTGCGGGGGGTCCCTCCTCCTACAATGAGCAGTTCTTC. Translating it yields CSVAGGPSSYNEQFF.